This T cell receptor beta chain derives from a study of OX40 agonist ivuxolimab in advanced cancers. Regarding the research as a whole: Ivuxolimab was an agonistic, fully human IgG2 monoclonal antibody directed against OX40 (CD134), a costimulatory receptor. Intravenous ivuxolimab was administered to patients every 2 weeks at six dose levels: 0.01, 0.1, 0.3, 1.5, 3 and 10 mg/kg. Of the roughly 52 dose-escalation patients, hepatocellular carcinoma was present in approximately 20, melanoma in roughly 15, renal cell carcinoma in 9 and head and neck cancer in 9. The dose-escalation cohort was almost 85% male with a mean age of approximately 59 years, ranging from 23 to 79. Prior anti-PD-1, anti-PD-L1 or anti-CTLA-4 therapy was permitted, and checkpoint inhibitors had been received by less than 45% of dose-escalation patients. Partial responses were achieved by three dose-escalation patients, of whom one had hepatocellular carcinoma and two had cutaneous melanoma. The point of sequencing TCRbeta in the periphery was to test whether ivuxolimab changed TCR sequence diversity and drove clonal T-cell expansion. The paper describes the monotherapy dose-escalation part (N ≈ 50 patients) of the phase I trial of ivuxolimab.

Per the germline V gene, SGHRS is the CDR1 and YFSETQ is the CDR2. The CDR3 has 13 amino acids, counting the end cysteine and phenylalanine. Kept here is only the CDR3 DNA, which spans 39 bases and is read in frame from base 1. V loses 6 bases, J loses 11 bases, and the germline ends lie 20 bases apart. Findings and caveats that apply to the study as a whole: The antigen specificity of the clonally expanded peripheral T cells was not determined. Low levels of normalized T-cell clonal expansion were also shown by some nonresponding patients. On average, CD8+ T cells showed more expanded clones than CD4+ T cells after ivuxolimab. At doses of 0.1 to 3.0 mg/kg, clonal expansion of both CD4+ and CD8+ blood T cells was observed from baseline to week 6. In the 0.1-3.0 mg/kg groups, partial responders were among the patients with the lowest normalized peripheral clonal expansion, particularly in CD8+ T cells.

For sequencing of the TCRbeta CDR3 region, genomic DNA was extracted from the sorted cells. TCRbeta CDR3 regions were sequenced using the immunoSEQ Assay. As stored in TCRdb, this immuneACCESS dataset retains in-frame rearrangements with V and J assigned. A fraction of the clones does not appear; measured against another copy, unresolved V genes explain less than half of the discrepancy, and the remainder lacks a known reason. Within this sample are some 83,000 clones, with around 86% of them counted one time only. 1.5% to 2% of the sample is in the top ten clones. In the case of this clone: What antigen it recognizes has not been identified. Within one base of it there is no much larger clone, and no base qualities were kept.

Patients with a history of autoimmune disease or receiving systemic immunosuppression were excluded from the trial. Peripheral blood for TCR sequencing was collected from all dose cohorts at baseline, on cycle 4 day 1, and on cycle 7 day 1. Samples came from an open-label, multicenter, first-in-human phase I dose-escalation trial of ivuxolimab. Adults with locally advanced or metastatic melanoma, renal cell carcinoma, hepatocellular carcinoma or head and neck squamous cell carcinoma were enrolled in the trial. Before TCR sequencing, CD4+ T cells and CD8+ T cells were sorted from peripheral blood as separate populations.

Sequences were derived from CD4+ or CD8+ T cells sorted from blood, sampled in a trial of the OX40 agonist ivuxolimab. The receptor chain draws on TRBV5-1 and TRBJ1-1; 5 matching bases give a weak D call of TRBD1. This clonotype originated in an adult with an advanced solid tumor such as melanoma, head and neck, liver or kidney cancer. The DNA is TGCGCCAGCACCCTGGGGGGTTGGCAGGACGCTTTCTTT. Its amino acids are CASTLGGWQDAFF.